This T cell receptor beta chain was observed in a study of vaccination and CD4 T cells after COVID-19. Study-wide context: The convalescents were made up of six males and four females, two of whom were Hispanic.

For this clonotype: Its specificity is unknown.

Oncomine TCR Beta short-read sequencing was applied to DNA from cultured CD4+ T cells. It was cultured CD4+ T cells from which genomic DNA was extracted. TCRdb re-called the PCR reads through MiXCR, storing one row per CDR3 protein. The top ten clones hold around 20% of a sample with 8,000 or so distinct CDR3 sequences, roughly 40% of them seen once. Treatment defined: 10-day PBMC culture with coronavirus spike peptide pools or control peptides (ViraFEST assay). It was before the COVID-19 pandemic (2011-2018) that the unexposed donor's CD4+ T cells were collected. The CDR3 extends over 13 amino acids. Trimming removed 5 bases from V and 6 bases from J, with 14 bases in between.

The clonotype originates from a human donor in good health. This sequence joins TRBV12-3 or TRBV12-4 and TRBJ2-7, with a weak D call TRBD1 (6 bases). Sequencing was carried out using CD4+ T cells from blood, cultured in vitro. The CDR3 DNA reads TGTGCCAGCAGTATGAATACAGGGCGCGAGCAGTACTTC. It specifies CASSMNTGREQYF.